This T cell receptor beta chain was obtained from a study of shared clonotypes between healthy human individuals. A CD45RA-negative memory subset and a CD45RA+ naive subset were separated from the CD4+ cells. The CDR3 loop spans 17 amino acids. V lost 4 bases, J lost 4 bases, and 13 bases stayed unmatched. Germline V gene sequence: CDR1 SGDLS, CDR2 YYNGEE. TCRdb keeps only in-frame clones here, not all; method: immunoSEQ multiplex PCR. The table lists more than 2,000,000 clones, more than 85% of them singletons. The chain is built from TRBV9 and TRBJ2-3, with TRBD1 identical over 9 bases. The material sequenced was naive CD4+ T cells from PBMCs. Documented subset: CD45RA+ positively selected. The sequence was obtained from a man aged 18 to 35 in good health. Some clones in this sample may be carry-over from other donors' samples. Written as DNA, the CDR3 is TGTGCCAGCAGCAAGGACAATACAGGGGGCGCAGCAGATACGCAGTATTTT. Translated, it gives CASSKDNTGGAADTQYF.